The following is a TCR beta chain sequence with its context. What it binds is not known. TCRdb's table, derived via immunoSEQ multiplex PCR, lists solely in-frame clones and lacks some. The repertoire holds about 100,000 clones, with 91% as singletons. Systemic immunosuppression or a history of autoimmune disease excluded patients. This specimen comes from a study of OX40 agonist ivuxolimab in advanced cancers. As for the study in general: Eligibility admitted prior anti-PD-1, anti-PD-L1 or anti-CTLA-4 therapy; approximately 40% had some. Study-level points and caveats: At 0.1 to 3.0 mg/kg, clonal expansion of CD4+ and CD8+ blood T cells had occurred by week 6. The authors did not determine the antigen specificity of the expanded peripheral T cells.

The CDR3 consists of 14 residues. Germline V gives CDR1 SGHDT, CDR2 YYEEEE. V was shortened by 2 bases and J by 3 bases, with 12 bases between the two germline ends. The chain combines TRBV5-6 with TRBJ2-7; D uncertain. The sample was CD4+ or CD8+ T cells sorted from blood, taken in a trial of the OX40 agonist ivuxolimab. The TCR was taken from an adult with an advanced solid tumor such as melanoma, head and neck, liver or kidney cancer. The DNA for the CDR3 is TGTGCCAGCAGCTTATGGCTCCCCCGCTACGAGCAGTACTTC. The encoded protein is CASSLWLPRYEQYF.